The 27 T cell receptor beta chains reported below all come from one sample, sequenced in a study of blood T cell repertoires in COVID-19. The protocol was immunoSEQ multiplex PCR, while the TCRdb copy is restricted to in-frame clones and leaves out a portion. The repertoire has 240,000 or so clones, approximately 90% of them found once; the top ten carry 0.85% to 0.9%. Sequenced material: PBMCs or T cells enriched from blood (not recorded which). These receptors were obtained from a middle-aged man who had been exposed to COVID-19.

The V call is TRBV27, the J call TRBJ2-3, with 13 bases matching TRBD2. After removal of 5 bases from V and 4 bases from J, the junction contained 9 bases not matched to a gene. Germline V CDR1 and CDR2: MNHEY, SMNVEV (reference sequence). CDR3 size: 17 residues. The CDR3 nucleotides are TGTGCCAGCAGTCTTATAAGGACTAGCGGGAGAGCAGATACGCAGTATTTT. It is translated as CASSLIRTSGRADTQYF.

The J gene is TRBJ1-3, the V gene TRBV6-1; no reliable D call. Germline V gene lookup returns CDR1 MNHNS and CDR2 SASEGT. The CDR3 sequence is 16 residues long. The V and J ends lost 0 bases and 0 bases respectively, with 9 bases between them. The CDR3 sequence is CASSEALANSGNTIYF. In DNA, the CDR3 is TGTGCCAGCAGTGAAGCGCTGGCCAACTCTGGAAACACCATATATTTT.

This chain uses TRBV7-9 with TRBJ2-1; D perhaps matches TRBD2 (5 bases). The germline V and J ends were trimmed by 3 bases and 7 bases, with 7 bases remaining between them. Germline assignment: CDR1 SEHNR and CDR2 FQNEAQ (reference sequence). This CDR3 contains 12 residues. The CDR3 DNA follows: TGTGCCAGCAGCTTTACTAGGAATGAGCAGTTCTTC. It yields the protein CASSFTRNEQFF.

The CDR3 region is CASSLQTSGPETQYF. In nucleotides, the CDR3 is TGTGCCAGCAGCTTACAGACTAGCGGGCCTGAGACCCAGTACTTC. This rearrangement joins TRBV13 to TRBJ2-5; TRBD2 matches 10 bases. CDR1 PRHDT and CDR2 FYEKMQ come from the germline V gene (reference sequence). The ends lost 2 bases at V and 5 bases at J; junction bases unmatched: 5. CDR3 length: 15 residues.

The chain links TRBV6-1 to TRBJ1-5; TRBD1 matches 7 bases. The CDR3 is 14 amino acids. V shed 3 bases, J shed 7 bases, and the junction held 6 bases outside the gene matches. The V gene's germline CDR1 is MNHNS and CDR2 SASEGT. The DNA for the CDR3 is TGTGCCAGCAGTGATACCACAGGGGAACAGCCCCAGCATTTT. Protein: CASSDTTGEQPQHF.

This clone was found once. J is TRBJ1-1 and V is TRBV7-3; TRBD1 might be the D (5 bases). Germline V lookup: CDR1 SGHTA, CDR2 FQGTGA. V dropped 7 bases and J dropped 1 base, with 10 bases sitting between them. CDR3 length: 13 amino acids. CDR3 sequence (DNA): TGTGCCAGCAACTTCGACAGGAACACTGAAGCTTTCTTT. This translates into CASNFDRNTEAFF. Full variable domain (remainder filled in from reference TRBV7-3 and TRBJ1-1): GAGVSQTPSNKVTEKGKYVELRCDPISGHTALYWYRQSLGQGPEFLIYFQGTGAADDSGLPNDRFFAVRPEGSVSTLKIQRTERGDSAVYLCASNFDRNTEAFFGQGTRLTVV.

The chain has TRBV6-5 and TRBJ2-1, with TRBD2 matching 7 bases. V trimming: 4 bases; J trimming: 10 bases; junction bases outside the gene matches: 4. Germline V gene lookup returns CDR1 MNHEY and CDR2 SVGAGI. The CDR3 is 12 residues long. The CDR3 sequence is CASSLRAGEQFF. The CDR3 coding sequence is TGTGCCAGCAGTTTGCGAGCGGGAGAGCAGTTCTTC.

This sequence joins TRBV28 and TRBJ2-7, with 10 bases fitting TRBD1. This CDR3 contains 15 residues. The germline CDR1 and CDR2 sequences are MDHEN and SYDVKM. With V trimmed by 5 bases and J by 4 bases, 8 bases remained unmatched. The CDR3 sequence is CASSQPGQGTYEQYF. DNA for the CDR3: TGTGCCAGCAGTCAACCGGGACAGGGGACTTACGAGCAGTACTTC. Looking up the rest from reference TRBV28 and TRBJ2-7 gives the full variable domain: DVKVTQSSRYLVKRTGEKVFLECVQDMDHENMFWYRQDPGLGLRLIYFSYDVKMKEKGDIPEGYSVSREKKERFSLILESASTNQTSMYLCASSQPGQGTYEQYFGPGTRLTVT.

The J gene is TRBJ2-2, the V gene TRBV4-2; 13 positions agree with TRBD2. J gave up 1 base and V 1 base, and 6 bases lay outside the gene matches. Looked up from germline, CDR1 is LGHNA and CDR2 is YNFKEQ. The length of the CDR3 is 19 residues. The CDR3 reads CASSQVLAGGPWNTGELFF. CDR3 nucleotides: TGTGCCAGCAGCCAAGTACTAGCGGGAGGGCCTTGGAACACCGGGGAGCTGTTTTTT.

The chain carries TRBV10-3 and TRBJ2-3, with TRBD2 identical over 11 bases. This CDR3 region has 15 residues. V trimming: 7 bases; J trimming: 2 bases; junction bases outside the gene matches: 5. CDR1 and CDR2 from the germline V gene are ENHRY and SYGVKD. As DNA, the CDR3 is TGTGCCATCACTCCGACTAGCGGGACCACAGATACGCAGTATTTT. Encoded protein: CAITPTSGTTDTQYF.

The chain is built from TRBV10-1 and TRBJ2-1; possible D gene TRBD2, 5 bases. V gave up 0 bases and J gave up 0 bases, with 9 bases separating them. Per germline, CDR1 WNHNN and CDR2 SYGVQD (reference sequence). CDR3 length: 16 amino acids. This CDR3 is CASSESAGSSYNEQFF. The DNA of the CDR3 is TGCGCCAGCAGTGAGTCGGCGGGCAGCTCCTACAATGAGCAGTTCTTC.

The chain has TRBV19 and TRBJ2-1; 8 nucleotides align to TRBD1. Per the germline V gene, CDR1 is LNHDA and CDR2 is SQIVND (reference sequence). Trimming took 5 bases from V and 5 from J; bases not matched to a gene: 8. The CDR3 runs 15 residues. The CDR3 bases are TGTGCCAGTAGTCTCAAAGGACAGGGCAACAATGAGCAGTTCTTC. Encoded protein: CASSLKGQGNNEQFF.

This chain links TRBV11-3 with TRBJ2-5, with TRBD1 identical over 9 bases. Trimming took 4 bases from V and 0 from J; bases not matched to a gene: 3. The length of the CDR3 is 15 residues. The V gene's germline CDR1 is SGHNT and CDR2 YENEEA. The CDR3 bases are TGTGCCAGCAGCTCCGGGACAGGGTACCAAGAGACCCAGTACTTC. Its translation is CASSSGTGYQETQYF.

The genes are TRBV7-2 and TRBJ1-6; no definite D call. The germline V gene encodes CDR1 SGHTA and CDR2 FQGNSA. The CDR3 spans 15 residues. Trimming pared 3 bases from V and 0 bases from J, leaving 6 bases between. CDR3 sequence: CASSLASSYNSPLHF. CDR3 in DNA: TGTGCCAGCAGCTTGGCTAGCTCCTATAATTCACCCCTCCACTTT.

The rearrangement uses TRBV27 and TRBJ1-1; D is undetermined. The V gene lost 8 bases and the J gene lost 1 base, with 14 bases spanning the gap. Germline CDR1 and CDR2: MNHEY and SMNVEV (reference sequence). The CDR3 extends over 14 amino acids. In nucleotides, the CDR3 is TGTGCCAGCTATGGCCCGGGGAGGAACACTGAAGCTTTCTTT. Protein: CASYGPGRNTEAFF.

This chain uses TRBV14 with TRBJ1-2; 9 bases fit TRBD1. Germline V gene lookup returns CDR1 SGHDN and CDR2 FVKESK. Trimming took 4 bases from V and 5 from J; bases not matched to a gene: 8. The length of the CDR3 is 15 residues. The CDR3 DNA reads as TGTGCCAGCAGCCGAACAGGGGGCGTCTGGTATGGCTACACCTTC. Protein: CASSRTGGVWYGYTF.

The CDR3 protein is CASSIQTSGNEQFF. CDR3 nucleotides: TGTGCCAGTAGTATTCAGACTAGCGGCAATGAGCAGTTCTTC. V and J are TRBV19 and TRBJ2-1; 9 bases agree with TRBD2. Losses at the gene ends were 3 bases for V and 6 bases for J; bases not matched to a gene: 3. Per germline, CDR1 LNHDA and CDR2 SQIVND (reference sequence). The CDR3 sequence is 14 residues long.

The rearrangement links TRBV13 to TRBJ1-2, with TRBD1 identical over 7 bases. Germline V gene sequence: CDR1 PRHDT, CDR2 FYEKMQ (reference sequence). This CDR3 is 15 amino acids long. V shed 2 bases and J 3 bases; nucleotides not matched to a gene: 6. The CDR3 sequence is CASSLFTGADYGYTF. CDR3 sequence (DNA): TGTGCCAGCAGCTTATTTACAGGGGCAGACTATGGCTACACCTTC.

The chain links TRBV3-1 (or the pseudogene TRBV3-2) to TRBJ2-7; D may be TRBD2 (5 bases). The germline V and J ends were trimmed by 0 bases and 2 bases, with 11 bases remaining between them. Germline assignment: CDR1 LGHDT and CDR2 YNNKEL (reference sequence). CDR3 size: 15 residues. The CDR3 region has the DNA TGTGCCAGCAGCCAAGATTGGCCGGGAACCTACGAGCAGTACTTC. Amino acid sequence: CASSQDWPGTYEQYF.

The V call is TRBV2, the J call TRBJ1-5; D gene uncertain. V lost 3 bases and J 2 bases, leaving 8 bases between the germline ends. The germline gives CDR1 SNHLY, CDR2 FYNNEI. CDR3 length: 14 amino acids. CDR3 in amino acids: CASSDRPGNQPQHF. The CDR3 nucleotides read TGTGCCAGCAGTGACAGGCCGGGCAATCAGCCCCAGCATTTT.

The rearrangement uses TRBV7-9 and TRBJ1-1; tentative D call: TRBD1 (6 bases). Trimming shortened V by 1 base and J by 4 bases, and 10 bases separated the two germline ends. The CDR3 contains 14 residues. CDR1 and CDR2 from the germline V gene are SEHNR and FQNEAQ (reference sequence). The DNA of the CDR3 is TGTGCCAGCAGCTTAGACAGGGCTGGCACTGAAGCTTTCTTT. It codes for CASSLDRAGTEAFF.

This clone was seen more than once but under ten times. CDR3 DNA sequence: TGTGCCAGCAGCCTGGACAGGGGAAGGGGCTACACCTTC. Translating it yields CASSLDRGRGYTF. V usage is TRBV3-1 (or the pseudogene TRBV3-2) and J usage is TRBJ1-2, with 9 bases lining up with TRBD1. In germline, CDR1 is LGHDT, CDR2 YNNKEL (reference sequence). V lost 4 bases and J lost 8; bases outside the gene matches: 5. The CDR3 has 13 amino acids.

A few counts support this clone. The rearrangement joins TRBV5-1 to TRBJ1-2; D is undetermined. V dropped 0 bases and J dropped 2 bases, with 5 bases sitting between them. Germline CDR1 and CDR2: SGHRS and YFSETQ. The length of the CDR3 is 13 residues. The CDR3: CASSLGGNYGYTF. DNA of the CDR3: TGCGCCAGCAGCTTGGGAGGGAACTATGGCTACACCTTC.

The J gene is TRBJ1-2, the V gene TRBV19; D gene unclear. CDR1 and CDR2 from the germline V gene are LNHDA and SQIVND (reference sequence). There are 15 residues in the CDR3. Trimming removed 4 bases at V and 4 bases at J, with 16 bases between. CDR3 sequence reads: CASSTPRGTGYGYTF. The CDR3 nucleotides are TGTGCCAGTAGTACCCCAAGAGGAACGGGCTATGGCTACACCTTC.

The V and J genes are TRBV28 and TRBJ1-2; TRBD1 is a possible D gene (5 bases). Trimming took 5 bases from V and 5 from J, leaving 9 bases between them. The CDR3 runs to 12 residues. Germline V CDR1 and CDR2: MDHEN, SYDVKM. CDR3 residues: CASSTQGYGYTF. CDR3 DNA sequence: TGTGCCAGCAGTACCCAGGGTTATGGCTACACCTTC.

This chain links TRBV9 with TRBJ1-3; TRBD1 might be the D (5 bases). CDR3 size: 16 residues. Trimming took off 1 base at V and 0 bases at J, with 11 bases between the two ends. Germline CDR1 SGDLS, CDR2 YYNGEE. The CDR3 reads CASSVLGQTSGNTIYF. CDR3 bases: TGTGCCAGCAGCGTATTGGGGCAGACCTCTGGAAACACCATATATTTT.

This rearrangement joins TRBV7-2 to TRBJ2-1, with a possible D match to TRBD1 (5 bases). Germline assignment: CDR1 SGHTA and CDR2 FQGNSA. Trimming pared 4 bases from V and 4 bases from J, leaving 8 bases between. The CDR3 extends over 13 amino acids. The CDR3 nucleotides read TGTGCCAGCAGCTACGACAGTTACAATGAGCAGTTCTTC. Its protein is CASSYDSYNEQFF.